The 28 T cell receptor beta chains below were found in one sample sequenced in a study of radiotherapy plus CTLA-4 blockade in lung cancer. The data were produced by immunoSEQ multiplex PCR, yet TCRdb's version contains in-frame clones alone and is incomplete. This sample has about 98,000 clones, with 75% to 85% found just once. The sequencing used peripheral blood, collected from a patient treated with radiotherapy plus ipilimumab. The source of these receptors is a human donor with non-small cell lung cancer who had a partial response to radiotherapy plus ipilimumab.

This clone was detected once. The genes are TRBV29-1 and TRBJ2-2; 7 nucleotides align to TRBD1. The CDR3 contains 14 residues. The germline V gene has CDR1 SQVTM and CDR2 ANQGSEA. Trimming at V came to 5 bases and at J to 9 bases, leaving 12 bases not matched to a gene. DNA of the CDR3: TGCAGCGTTACGCGACAGGGTAGTACCCGGGAGCTGTTTTTT. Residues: CSVTRQGSTRELFF.

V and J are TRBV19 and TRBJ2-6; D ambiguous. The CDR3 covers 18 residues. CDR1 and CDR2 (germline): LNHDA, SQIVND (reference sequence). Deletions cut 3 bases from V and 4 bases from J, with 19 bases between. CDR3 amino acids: CASSIPTLSPIGANVLTF. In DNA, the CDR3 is TGTGCCAGTAGTATCCCAACCCTTAGTCCCATCGGGGCCAACGTCCTGACTTTC. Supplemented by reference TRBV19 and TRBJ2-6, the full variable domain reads DGGITQSPKYLFRKEGQNVTLSCEQNLNHDAMYWYRQDPGQGLRLIYYSQIVNDFQKGDIAEGYSVSREKKESFPLTVTSAQKNPTAFYLCASSIPTLSPIGANVLTFGAGSRLTVL.

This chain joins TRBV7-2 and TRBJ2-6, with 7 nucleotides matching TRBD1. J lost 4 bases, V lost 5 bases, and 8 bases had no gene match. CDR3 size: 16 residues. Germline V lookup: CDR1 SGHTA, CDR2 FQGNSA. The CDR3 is CASSPRQGVGANVLTF. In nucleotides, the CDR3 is TGTGCCAGCAGCCCCCGACAGGGAGTGGGGGCCAACGTCCTGACTTTC.

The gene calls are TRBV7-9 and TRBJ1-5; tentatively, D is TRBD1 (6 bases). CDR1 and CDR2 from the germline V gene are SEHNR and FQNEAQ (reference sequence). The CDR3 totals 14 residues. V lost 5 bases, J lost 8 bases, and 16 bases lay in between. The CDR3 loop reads CASSNAGAGEPQHF. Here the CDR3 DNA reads TGTGCCAGCAGCAACGCAGGGGCTGGGGAGCCCCAGCATTTT. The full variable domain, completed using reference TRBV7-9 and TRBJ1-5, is DTGVSQNPRHKITKRGQNVTFRCDPISEHNRLYWYRQTLGQGPEFLTYFQNEAQLEKSRLLSDRFSAERPKGSFSTLEIQRTEQGDSAMYLCASSNAGAGEPQHFGDGTRLSIL.

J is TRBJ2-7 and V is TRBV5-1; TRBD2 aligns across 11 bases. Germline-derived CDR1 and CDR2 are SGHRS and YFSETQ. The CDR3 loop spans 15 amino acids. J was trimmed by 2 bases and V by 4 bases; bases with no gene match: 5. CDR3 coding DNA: TGCGCCAGCAGCACGACTAGCGGGGCCACCTACGAGCAGTACTTC. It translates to CASSTTSGATYEQYF. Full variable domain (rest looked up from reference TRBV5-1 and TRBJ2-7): KAGVTQTPRYLIKTRGQQVTLSCSPISGHRSVSWYQQTPGQGLQFLFEYFSETQRNKGNFPGRFSGRQFSNSRSEMNVSTLELGDSALYLCASSTTSGATYEQYFGPGTRLTVT.

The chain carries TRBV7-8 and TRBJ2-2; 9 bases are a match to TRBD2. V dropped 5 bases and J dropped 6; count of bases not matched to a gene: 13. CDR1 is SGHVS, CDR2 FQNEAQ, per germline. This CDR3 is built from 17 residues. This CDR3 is CASSQLSGRSSAGELFF. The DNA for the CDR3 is TGTGCCAGCAGCCAGCTAAGCGGGAGGTCCTCGGCCGGGGAGCTGTTTTTT.

The chain's CDR3 is CASSQGRGGPSGNTIYF. The CDR3 region has the DNA TGTGCCAGCAGCCAAGGAAGGGGCGGTCCCTCTGGAAACACCATATATTTT. The rearrangement joins TRBV4-2 to TRBJ1-3; D possibly corresponds to TRBD1 (5 bases). CDR3 length: 17 residues. The V end lost 1 base, the J end lost 0 bases, and 13 bases lay between the germline ends. From germline, CDR1 is LGHNA and CDR2 YNFKEQ.

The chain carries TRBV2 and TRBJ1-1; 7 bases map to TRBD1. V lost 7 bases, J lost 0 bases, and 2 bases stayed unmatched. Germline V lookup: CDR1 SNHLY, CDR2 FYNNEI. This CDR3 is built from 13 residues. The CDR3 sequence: CASTGQLNTEAFF. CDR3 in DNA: TGTGCCAGCACGGGACAGTTGAACACTGAAGCTTTCTTT.

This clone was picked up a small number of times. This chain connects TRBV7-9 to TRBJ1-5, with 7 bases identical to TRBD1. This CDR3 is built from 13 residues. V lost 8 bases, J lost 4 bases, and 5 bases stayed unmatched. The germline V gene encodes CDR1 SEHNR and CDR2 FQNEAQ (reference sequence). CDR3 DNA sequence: TGTGCCAGCTCTGGACAGGTGAATCAGCCCCAGCATTTT. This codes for CASSGQVNQPQHF.

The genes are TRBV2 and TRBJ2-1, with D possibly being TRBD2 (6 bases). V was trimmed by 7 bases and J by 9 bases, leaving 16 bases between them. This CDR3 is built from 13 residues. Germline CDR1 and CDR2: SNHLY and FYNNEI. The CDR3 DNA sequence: TGTGCCAGCATCCCGGGGGTGTACGGTGAGCAGTTCTTC. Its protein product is CASIPGVYGEQFF.

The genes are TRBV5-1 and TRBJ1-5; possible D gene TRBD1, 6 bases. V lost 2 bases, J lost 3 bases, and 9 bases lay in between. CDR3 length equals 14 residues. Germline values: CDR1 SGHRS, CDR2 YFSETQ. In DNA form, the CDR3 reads TGCGCCAGCAGCTTTGGACAGCCCAATCAGCCCCAGCATTTT. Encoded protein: CASSFGQPNQPQHF.

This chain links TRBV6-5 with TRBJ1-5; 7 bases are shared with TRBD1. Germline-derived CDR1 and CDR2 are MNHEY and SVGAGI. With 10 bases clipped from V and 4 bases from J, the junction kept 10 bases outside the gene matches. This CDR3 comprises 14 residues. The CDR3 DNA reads TGTGCCACCAGGGGGGCAATAGGGAATCAGCCCCAGCATTTT. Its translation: CATRGAIGNQPQHF.

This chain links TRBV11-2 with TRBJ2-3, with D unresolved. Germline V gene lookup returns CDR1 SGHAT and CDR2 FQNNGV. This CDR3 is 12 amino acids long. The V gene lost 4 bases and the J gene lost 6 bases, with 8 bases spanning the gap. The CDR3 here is CASSSTRDTQYF. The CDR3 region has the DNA TGTGCCAGCAGCTCCACACGCGATACGCAGTATTTT.

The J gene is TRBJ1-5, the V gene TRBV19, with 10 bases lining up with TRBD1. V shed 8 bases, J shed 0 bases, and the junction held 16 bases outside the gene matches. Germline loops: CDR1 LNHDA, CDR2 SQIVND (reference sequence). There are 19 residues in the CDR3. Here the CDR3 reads CASDKKRGTGANSNQPQHF. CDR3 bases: TGTGCCAGTGATAAGAAAAGAGGGACAGGGGCGAATAGCAATCAGCCCCAGCATTTT.

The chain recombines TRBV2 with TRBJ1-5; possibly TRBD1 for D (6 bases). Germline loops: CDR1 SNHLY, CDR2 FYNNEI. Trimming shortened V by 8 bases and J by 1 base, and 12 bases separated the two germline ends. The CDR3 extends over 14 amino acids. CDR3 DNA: TGTGCCAGCGGTACAGGGTTAAGCAATCAGCCCCAGCATTTT. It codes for CASGTGLSNQPQHF. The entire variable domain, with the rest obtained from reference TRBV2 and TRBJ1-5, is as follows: EPEVTQTPSHQVTQMGQEVILRCVPISNHLYFYWYRQILGQKVEFLVSFYNNEISEKSEIFDDQFSVERPDGSNFTLKIRSTKLEDSAMYFCASGTGLSNQPQHFGDGTRLSIL.

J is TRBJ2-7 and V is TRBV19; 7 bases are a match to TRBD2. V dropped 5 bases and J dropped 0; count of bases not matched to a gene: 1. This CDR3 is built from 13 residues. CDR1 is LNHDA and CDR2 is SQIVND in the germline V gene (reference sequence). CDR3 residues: CASSGGVSYEQYF. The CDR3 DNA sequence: TGTGCCAGTAGTGGGGGGGTCTCCTACGAGCAGTACTTC.

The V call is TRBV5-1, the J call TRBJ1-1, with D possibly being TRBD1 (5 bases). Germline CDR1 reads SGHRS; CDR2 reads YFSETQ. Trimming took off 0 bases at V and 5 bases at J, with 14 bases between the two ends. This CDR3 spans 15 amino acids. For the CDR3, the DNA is TGCGCCAGCAGCTTGGATGGCAGGGCGGAGACTGAAGCTTTCTTT. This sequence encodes CASSLDGRAETEAFF.

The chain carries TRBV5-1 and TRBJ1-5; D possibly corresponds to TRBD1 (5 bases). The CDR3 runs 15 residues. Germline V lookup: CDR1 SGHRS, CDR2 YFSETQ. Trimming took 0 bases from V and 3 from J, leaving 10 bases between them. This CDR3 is CASSLGQGDNQPQHF. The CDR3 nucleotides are TGCGCCAGCAGCTTGGGCCAGGGTGACAATCAGCCCCAGCATTTT.

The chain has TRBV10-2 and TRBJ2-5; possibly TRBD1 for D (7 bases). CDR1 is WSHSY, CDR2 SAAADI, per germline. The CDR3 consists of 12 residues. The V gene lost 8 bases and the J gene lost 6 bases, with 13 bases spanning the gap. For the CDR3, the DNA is TGCGCCAGCGCACGGAGGGGGCAGACCCAGTACTTC. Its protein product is CASARRGQTQYF.

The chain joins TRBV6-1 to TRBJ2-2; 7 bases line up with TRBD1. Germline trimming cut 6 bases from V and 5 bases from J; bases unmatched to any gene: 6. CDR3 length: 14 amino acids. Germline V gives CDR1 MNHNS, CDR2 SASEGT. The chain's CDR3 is CASRKTGQTGELFF. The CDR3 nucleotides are TGTGCCAGCAGAAAGACAGGGCAGACCGGGGAGCTGTTTTTT.

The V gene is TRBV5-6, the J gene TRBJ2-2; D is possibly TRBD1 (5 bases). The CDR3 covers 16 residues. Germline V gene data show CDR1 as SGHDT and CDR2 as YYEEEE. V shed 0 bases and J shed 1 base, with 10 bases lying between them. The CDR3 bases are TGTGCCAGCAGCTTGGATCCAGGGAAGAACACCGGGGAGCTGTTTTTT. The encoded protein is CASSLDPGKNTGELFF.

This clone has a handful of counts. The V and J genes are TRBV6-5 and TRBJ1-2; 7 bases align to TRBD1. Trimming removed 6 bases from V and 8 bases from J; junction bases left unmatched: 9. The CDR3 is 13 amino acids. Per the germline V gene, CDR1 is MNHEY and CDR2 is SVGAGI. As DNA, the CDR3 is TGTGCCAGCAGATTAGGGGGCGGGCCGGGCTACACCTTC. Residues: CASRLGGGPGYTF.

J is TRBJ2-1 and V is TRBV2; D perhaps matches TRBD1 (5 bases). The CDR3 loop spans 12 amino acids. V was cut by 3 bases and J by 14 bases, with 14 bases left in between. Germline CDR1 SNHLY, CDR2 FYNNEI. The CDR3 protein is CASSEGRTLKFF. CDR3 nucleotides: TGTGCCAGCAGTGAGGGGCGGACGCTGAAGTTCTTC.

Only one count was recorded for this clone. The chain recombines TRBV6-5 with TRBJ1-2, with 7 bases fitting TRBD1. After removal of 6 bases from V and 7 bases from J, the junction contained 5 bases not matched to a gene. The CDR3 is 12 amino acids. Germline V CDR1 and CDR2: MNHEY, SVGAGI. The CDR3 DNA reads TGTGCCAGCAGGGACAGGCGGAGTGGCTACACCTTC. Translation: CASRDRRSGYTF.

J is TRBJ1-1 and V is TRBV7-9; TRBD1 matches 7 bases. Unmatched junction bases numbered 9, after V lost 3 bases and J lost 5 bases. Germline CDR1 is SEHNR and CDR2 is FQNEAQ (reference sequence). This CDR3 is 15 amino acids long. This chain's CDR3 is CASSFVGGARTEAFF. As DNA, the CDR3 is TGTGCCAGCAGCTTCGTAGGGGGCGCAAGGACTGAAGCTTTCTTT.

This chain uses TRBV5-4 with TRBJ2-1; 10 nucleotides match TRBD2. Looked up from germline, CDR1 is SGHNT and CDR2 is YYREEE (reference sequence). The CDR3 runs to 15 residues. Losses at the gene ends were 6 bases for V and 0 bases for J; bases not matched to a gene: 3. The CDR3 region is CASTRTSGSYNEQFF. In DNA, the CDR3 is TGTGCCAGCACCAGGACTAGCGGCTCCTACAATGAGCAGTTCTTC.

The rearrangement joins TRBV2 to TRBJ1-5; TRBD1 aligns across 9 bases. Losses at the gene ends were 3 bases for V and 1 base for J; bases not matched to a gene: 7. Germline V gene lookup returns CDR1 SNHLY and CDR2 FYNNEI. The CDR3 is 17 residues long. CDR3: CASSEGTGWRSNQPQHF. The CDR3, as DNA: TGTGCCAGCAGTGAGGGGACAGGGTGGAGGAGCAATCAGCCCCAGCATTTT.

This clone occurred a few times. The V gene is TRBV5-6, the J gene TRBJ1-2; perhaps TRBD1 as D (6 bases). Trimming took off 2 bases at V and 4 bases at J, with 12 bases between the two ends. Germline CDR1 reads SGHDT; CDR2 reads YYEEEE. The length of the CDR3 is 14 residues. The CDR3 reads CASSFGQPPYGYTF. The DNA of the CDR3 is TGTGCCAGCAGCTTTGGACAGCCGCCCTATGGCTACACCTTC.